The 4 T cell receptor beta chains below come from one sample, sequenced in a study of response to subunit inactivated influenza vaccine. Via MiXCR, TCRdb re-called the RT-PCR reads, giving one row per CDR3 protein. The sample has hundreds of thousands of distinct CDR3 sequences, around a sixth seen once. Sample: PBMCs from blood, taken approximately 12 days after vaccination. The receptors were sampled from a man between 50 and 59 years old who received an inactivated influenza vaccine.

This chain uses TRBV15 with TRBJ2-1, with D unresolved. Trimming stripped 3 bases from V and 0 bases from J, with 3 bases between. The CDR3 totals 13 residues. Germline V gene lookup returns CDR1 LNHNV and CDR2 YYDKDF (reference sequence). The CDR3 protein is CATSSSSYNEQFF. The CDR3, as DNA: TGTGCCACCAGCAGCTCCTCCTACAATGAGCAGTTCTTC. The full variable domain, rest sourced from reference TRBV15 and TRBJ2-1, is DAMVIQNPRYQVTQFGKPVTLSCSQTLNHNVMYWYQQKSSQAPKLLFHYYDKDFNNEADTPDNFQSRRPNTSFCFLDIRSPGLGDTAMYLCATSSSSYNEQFFGPGTRLTVL.

This chain joins TRBV7-8 and TRBJ2-3; 9 bases align to TRBD2. Germline CDR1 and CDR2: SGHVS and FQNEAQ. V shed 0 bases, J shed 3 bases, and the junction held 4 bases outside the gene matches. The CDR3 is 16 amino acids. CDR3 amino acids: CASSLALGLATDTQYF. In DNA, the CDR3 is TGTGCCAGCAGCTTAGCGCTTGGACTAGCGACAGATACGCAGTATTTT.

This chain links TRBV7-8 with TRBJ1-3; a possible D gene is TRBD1 (6 bases). The V gene lost 5 bases and the J gene lost 0 bases, with 14 bases spanning the gap. The germline CDR1 and CDR2 sequences are SGHVS and FQNEAQ. The CDR3 runs 16 residues. Here the CDR3 reads CASSVRDTISGNTIYF. The CDR3 DNA reads as TGTGCCAGCAGCGTCCGGGACACCATCTCTGGAAACACCATATATTTT. The full variable domain, completed using reference TRBV7-8 and TRBJ1-3, is GAGVSQSPRYKVAKRGQDVALRCDPISGHVSLFWYQQALGQGPEFLTYFQNEAQLDKSGLPSDRFFAERPEGSVSTLKIQRTQQEDSAVYLCASSVRDTISGNTIYFGEGSWLTVV.

In its sample, this clonotype was seen many times. This rearrangement joins TRBV5-1 to TRBJ2-2, with 8 bases identical to TRBD1. The trim removed 4 bases at V and 7 bases at J, leaving 6 bases unmatched. The CDR3 runs to 14 residues. The germline V gene encodes CDR1 SGHRS and CDR2 YFSETQ. CDR3 in amino acids: CASSQTGTGGELFF. The CDR3 bases are TGCGCCAGCAGCCAAACAGGGACAGGCGGGGAGCTGTTTTTT.